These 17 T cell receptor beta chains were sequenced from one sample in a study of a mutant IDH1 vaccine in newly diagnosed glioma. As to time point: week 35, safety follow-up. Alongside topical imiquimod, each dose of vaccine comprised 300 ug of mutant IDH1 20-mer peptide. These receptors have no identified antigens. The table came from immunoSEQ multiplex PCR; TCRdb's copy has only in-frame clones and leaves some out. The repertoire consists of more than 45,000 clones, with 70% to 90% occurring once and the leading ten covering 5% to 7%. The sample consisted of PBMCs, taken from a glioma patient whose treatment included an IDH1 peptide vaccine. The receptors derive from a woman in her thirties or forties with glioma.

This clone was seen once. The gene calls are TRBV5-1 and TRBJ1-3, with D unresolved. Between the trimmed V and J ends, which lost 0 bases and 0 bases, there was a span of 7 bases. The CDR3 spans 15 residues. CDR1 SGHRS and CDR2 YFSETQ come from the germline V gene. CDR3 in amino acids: CASSLEWSSGNTIYF. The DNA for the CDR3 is TGCGCCAGCAGCTTGGAATGGAGCTCTGGAAACACCATATATTTT. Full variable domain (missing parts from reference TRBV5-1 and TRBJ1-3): KAGVTQTPRYLIKTRGQQVTLSCSPISGHRSVSWYQQTPGQGLQFLFEYFSETQRNKGNFPGRFSGRQFSNSRSEMNVSTLELGDSALYLCASSLEWSSGNTIYFGEGSWLTVV.

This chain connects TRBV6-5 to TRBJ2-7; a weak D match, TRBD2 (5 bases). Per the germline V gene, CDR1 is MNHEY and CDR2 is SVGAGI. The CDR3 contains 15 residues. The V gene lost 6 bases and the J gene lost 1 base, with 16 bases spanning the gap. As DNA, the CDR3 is TGTGCCAGCAGCGAAATTTTAGGAGGATCCTACGAGCAGTACTTC. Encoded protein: CASSEILGGSYEQYF.

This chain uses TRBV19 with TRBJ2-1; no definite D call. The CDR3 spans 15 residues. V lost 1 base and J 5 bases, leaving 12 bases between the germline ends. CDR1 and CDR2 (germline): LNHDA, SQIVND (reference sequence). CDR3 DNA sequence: TGTGCCAGTAGTATAGCACACCTCCGGGACAATGAGCAGTTCTTC. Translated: CASSIAHLRDNEQFF.

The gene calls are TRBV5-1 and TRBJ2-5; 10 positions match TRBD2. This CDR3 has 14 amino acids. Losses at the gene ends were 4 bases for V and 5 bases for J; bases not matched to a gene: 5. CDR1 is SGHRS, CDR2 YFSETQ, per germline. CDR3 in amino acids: CASSGNSGRETQYF. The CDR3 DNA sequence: TGCGCCAGCAGCGGCAATAGCGGGAGGGAGACCCAGTACTTC. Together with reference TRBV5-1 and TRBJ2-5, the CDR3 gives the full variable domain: KAGVTQTPRYLIKTRGQQVTLSCSPISGHRSVSWYQQTPGQGLQFLFEYFSETQRNKGNFPGRFSGRQFSNSRSEMNVSTLELGDSALYLCASSGNSGRETQYFGPGTRLLVL.

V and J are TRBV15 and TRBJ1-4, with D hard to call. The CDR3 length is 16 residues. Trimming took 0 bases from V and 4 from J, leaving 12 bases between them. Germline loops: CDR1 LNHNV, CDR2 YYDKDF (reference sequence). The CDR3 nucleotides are TGTGCCACCAGCAGAGAAATAGGGAGGAGTAATGAAAAACTGTTTTTT. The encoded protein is CATSREIGRSNEKLFF.

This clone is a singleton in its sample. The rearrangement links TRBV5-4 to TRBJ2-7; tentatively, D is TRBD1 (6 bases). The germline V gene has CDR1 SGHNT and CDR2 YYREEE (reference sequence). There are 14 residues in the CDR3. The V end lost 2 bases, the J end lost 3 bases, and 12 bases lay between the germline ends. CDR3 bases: TGTGCCAGCAGCTTTAATAACAGGGTCTACGAGCAGTACTTC. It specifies CASSFNNRVYEQYF.

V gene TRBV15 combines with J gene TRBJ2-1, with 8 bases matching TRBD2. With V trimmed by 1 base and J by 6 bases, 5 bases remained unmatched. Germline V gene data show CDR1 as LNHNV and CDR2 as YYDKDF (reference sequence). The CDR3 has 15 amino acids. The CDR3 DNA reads TGTGCCACCAGCAGAGCCCCCGGGGGGGCCAATGAGCAGTTCTTC. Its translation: CATSRAPGGANEQFF.

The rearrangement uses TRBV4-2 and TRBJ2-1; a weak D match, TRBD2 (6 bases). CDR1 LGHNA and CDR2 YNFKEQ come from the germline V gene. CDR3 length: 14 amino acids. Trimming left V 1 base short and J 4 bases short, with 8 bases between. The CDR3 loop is CASSQGGGYNEQFF. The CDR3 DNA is TGTGCCAGCAGCCAAGGTGGGGGGTACAATGAGCAGTTCTTC.

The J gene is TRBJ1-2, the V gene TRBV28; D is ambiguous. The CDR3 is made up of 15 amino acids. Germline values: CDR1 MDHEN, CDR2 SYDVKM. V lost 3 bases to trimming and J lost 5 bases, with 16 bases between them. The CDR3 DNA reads TGTGCCAGCAGTTTCCCTCGGCTCTTAGGGTATGGCTACACCTTC. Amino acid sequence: CASSFPRLLGYGYTF.

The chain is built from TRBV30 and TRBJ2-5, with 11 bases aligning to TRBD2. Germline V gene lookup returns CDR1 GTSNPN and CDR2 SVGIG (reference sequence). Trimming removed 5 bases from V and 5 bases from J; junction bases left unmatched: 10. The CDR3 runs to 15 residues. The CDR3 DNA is TGTGCCTGGGGGAGGTCTAGCGGGAGGAAGGAGACCCAGTACTTC. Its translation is CAWGRSSGRKETQYF.

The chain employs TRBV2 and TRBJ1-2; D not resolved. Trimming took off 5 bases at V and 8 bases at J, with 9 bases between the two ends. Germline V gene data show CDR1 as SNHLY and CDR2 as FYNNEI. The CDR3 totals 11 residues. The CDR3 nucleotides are TGTGCCAGCAGTCTCCGGGAGGGCTACACCTTC. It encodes CASSLREGYTF. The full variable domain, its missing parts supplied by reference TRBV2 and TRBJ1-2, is EPEVTQTPSHQVTQMGQEVILRCVPISNHLYFYWYRQILGQKVEFLVSFYNNEISEKSEIFDDQFSVERPDGSNFTLKIRSTKLEDSAMYFCASSLREGYTFGSGTRLTVV.

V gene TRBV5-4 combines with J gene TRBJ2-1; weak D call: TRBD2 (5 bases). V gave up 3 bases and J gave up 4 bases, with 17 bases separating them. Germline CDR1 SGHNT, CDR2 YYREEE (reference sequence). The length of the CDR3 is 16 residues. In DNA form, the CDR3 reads TGTGCCAGCAGCTCCCTAACGGGCGGGCAGTACAATGAGCAGTTCTTC. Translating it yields CASSSLTGGQYNEQFF.

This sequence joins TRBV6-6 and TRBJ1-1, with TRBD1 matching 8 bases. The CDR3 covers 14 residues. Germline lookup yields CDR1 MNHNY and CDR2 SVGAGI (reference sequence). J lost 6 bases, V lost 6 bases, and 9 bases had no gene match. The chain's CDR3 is CASSSDRDKAEAFF. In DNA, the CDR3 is TGTGCCAGCAGCTCGGACAGGGACAAGGCTGAAGCTTTCTTT.

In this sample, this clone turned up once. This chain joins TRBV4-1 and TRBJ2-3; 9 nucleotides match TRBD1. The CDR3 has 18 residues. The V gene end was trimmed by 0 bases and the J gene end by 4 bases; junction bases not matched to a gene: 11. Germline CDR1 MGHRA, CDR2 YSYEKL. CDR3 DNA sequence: TGCGCCAGCAGCCAAGATCCCCTTCGGACAGGGGCGGCAGATACGCAGTATTTT. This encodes CASSQDPLRTGAADTQYF.

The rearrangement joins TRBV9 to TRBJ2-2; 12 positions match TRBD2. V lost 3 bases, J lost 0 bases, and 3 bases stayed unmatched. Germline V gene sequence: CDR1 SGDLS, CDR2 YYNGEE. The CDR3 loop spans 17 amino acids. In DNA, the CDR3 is TGTGCCAGCAGCGCCGGACTAGCGGGACCGAACACCGGGGAGCTGTTTTTT. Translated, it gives CASSAGLAGPNTGELFF.

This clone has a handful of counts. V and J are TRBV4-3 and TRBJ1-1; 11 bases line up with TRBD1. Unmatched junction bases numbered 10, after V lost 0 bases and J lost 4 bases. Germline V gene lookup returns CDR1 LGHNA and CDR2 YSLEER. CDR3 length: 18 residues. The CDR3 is CASSQDPGQGALGTEAFF. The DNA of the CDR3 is TGCGCCAGCAGCCAAGATCCAGGACAGGGGGCGCTGGGCACTGAAGCTTTCTTT.

CDR3 DNA: TGTGCCAGCAGCTTAGGGCAGGGTTTAAGTCAGCCCCAGCATTTT. Amino acids: CASSLGQGLSQPQHF. The chain couples TRBV7-2 to TRBJ1-5; D possibly corresponds to TRBD1 (5 bases). V lost 1 base and J lost 6, with 13 bases in between. The CDR3 is 15 residues long. From germline, CDR1 is SGHTA and CDR2 FQGNSA.